These T cell receptor beta chains were read from a single sample in a study of T cells in Graves' hyperthyroidism and ophthalmopathy. TCRdb independently ran MiXCR on the multiplex PCR reads; one entry per CDR3 protein. The repertoire consists of about 300,000 distinct CDR3 sequences, with more than 10% occurring once and the leading ten covering almost 8%. Sequenced sample: blood. These receptors all come from a woman in her 30s with Graves' hyperthyroidism that later progressed to Graves' ophthalmopathy. CDR3s include the opening cysteine and the closing phenylalanine or tryptophan. The order of the fields is CDR3 length, D gene, J gene, V gene, clone size, CDR3 DNA, CDR3 protein. D genes are given only for firm matches. Part of the rows lack a size; the others show once, few, many or a class for expanded clones.

cdr3_length: 13; d_call: NA; j_call: TRBJ2-1; v_call: TRBV28; clone_size: NA; cdr3_nt: TGTGCCAGCAGCTTCCCGGGGTCCGATGAGCAGTTCTTC; cdr3_aa: CASSFPGSDEQFF
cdr3_length: 14; d_call: NA; j_call: TRBJ2-7; v_call: TRBV27; clone_size: many; cdr3_nt: TGTGCCAGCAGTTTGGCCAGGGCGGGGTACGAGCAGTACTTC; cdr3_aa: CASSLARAGYEQYF
cdr3_length: 11; d_call: NA; j_call: TRBJ2-7; v_call: TRBV20-1; clone_size: few; cdr3_nt: TGCAGTGCTAGCAGTCCCTACGAGCAGTACTTC; cdr3_aa: CSASSPYEQYF
cdr3_length: 14; d_call: NA; j_call: TRBJ1-1; v_call: TRBV12-3/TRBV12-4; clone_size: many; cdr3_nt: TGTGCCAGCAGTTTAGGATTGCAGAACACTGAAGCTTTCTTT; cdr3_aa: CASSLGLQNTEAFF
cdr3_length: 13; d_call: NA; j_call: TRBJ2-7; v_call: TRBV3-1; clone_size: few; cdr3_nt: TGTGCCCCTCAGGTTTCAGACTCCTACGAGCAGTACTTC; cdr3_aa: CAPQVSDSYEQYF
cdr3_length: 16; d_call: NA; j_call: TRBJ1-2; v_call: TRBV7-2; clone_size: few; cdr3_nt: TGTGCCAGCAGCCTCCTACAGGGAGGGGTTATGTATGGCTACACCTTC; cdr3_aa: CASSLLQGGVMYGYTF
cdr3_length: 15; d_call: NA; j_call: TRBJ2-3; v_call: TRBV7-2; clone_size: many; cdr3_nt: TGTGCCAGCAGCTTCTTTACGACTAGCACAGATACGCAGTATTTT; cdr3_aa: CASSFFTTSTDTQYF
cdr3_length: 16; d_call: TRBD1; j_call: TRBJ2-3; v_call: TRBV4-2; clone_size: NA; cdr3_nt: TGTGCCAGCAGCCAGGTTGACAGGGGGGACACAGATACGCAGTATTTT; cdr3_aa: CASSQVDRGDTDTQYF
cdr3_length: 12; d_call: TRBD1; j_call: TRBJ1-1; v_call: TRBV18; clone_size: many; cdr3_nt: TGTGCCAGCTCATCGACAGGGGGCGATGCTTTCTTT; cdr3_aa: CASSSTGGDAFF
cdr3_length: 14; d_call: TRBD1; j_call: TRBJ1-2; v_call: TRBV19; clone_size: NA; cdr3_nt: TGTGCCAGTTCTGGGACAGAAAAGATCTATGGCTACACCTTC; cdr3_aa: CASSGTEKIYGYTF
cdr3_length: 17; d_call: NA; j_call: TRBJ2-7; v_call: TRBV10-3; clone_size: many; cdr3_nt: TGTGCCATCAGTGGATCCGGGACGGCCACATACTCCTACGAGCAGTACTTC; cdr3_aa: CAISGSGTATYSYEQYF
cdr3_length: 14; d_call: NA; j_call: TRBJ2-2; v_call: TRBV7-9; clone_size: many; cdr3_nt: TGTGCCAGCAGTCTCGACGTGGGCACCGGGGAGCTGTTTTTT; cdr3_aa: CASSLDVGTGELFF
cdr3_length: 14; d_call: NA; j_call: TRBJ2-1; v_call: TRBV11-2; clone_size: NA; cdr3_nt: TGTGCCAGCAGCGCGACGGGGGCGGGGAATGAGCAGTTCTTC; cdr3_aa: CASSATGAGNEQFF
cdr3_length: 14; d_call: NA; j_call: TRBJ2-7; v_call: TRBV6-1; clone_size: many; cdr3_nt: TGTGCCAGCAGTTTGACTAGTCGTTTCTACGAGCAGTACTTC; cdr3_aa: CASSLTSRFYEQYF
cdr3_length: 18; d_call: TRBD1; j_call: TRBJ2-1; v_call: TRBV19; clone_size: few; cdr3_nt: TGTGCCAGTAGTATAGCGGGGGACAGGGCAAATTCCTACAATGAGCAGTTCTTC; cdr3_aa: CASSIAGDRANSYNEQFF
cdr3_length: 14; d_call: TRBD1; j_call: TRBJ2-7; v_call: TRBV18; clone_size: NA; cdr3_nt: TGTGTCAGCTCACCTAGACAGGGGTTCAACGAGCAGTACTTC; cdr3_aa: CVSSPRQGFNEQYF
cdr3_length: 13; d_call: NA; j_call: TRBJ2-7; v_call: TRBV7-9; clone_size: NA; cdr3_nt: TGTGCCAGCAGCCCCGGGGAAGGGCACGAGCAGTACTTC; cdr3_aa: CASSPGEGHEQYF
cdr3_length: 13; d_call: NA; j_call: TRBJ2-1; v_call: TRBV7-9; clone_size: NA; cdr3_nt: TGTGCCAGCAGCCCACAGGGATCCAACGAGCAGTTCTTC; cdr3_aa: CASSPQGSNEQFF
cdr3_length: 16; d_call: TRBD1; j_call: TRBJ2-1; v_call: TRBV7-3; clone_size: NA; cdr3_nt: TGTGCCAGCAGCTTAACGTGGGGACAGGGTGAGGATGAGCAGTTCTTC; cdr3_aa: CASSLTWGQGEDEQFF
cdr3_length: 14; d_call: NA; j_call: TRBJ1-1; v_call: TRBV4-1; clone_size: NA; cdr3_nt: TGCGCCAGCGGATCACAGGGTCTGAACACTGAAGCTTTCTTT; cdr3_aa: CASGSQGLNTEAFF
cdr3_length: 19; d_call: TRBD2; j_call: TRBJ2-3; v_call: TRBV6-2/TRBV6-3; clone_size: NA; cdr3_nt: TGTGCCAGCAGTGGGACTAGCGGGAGGCCCGATTTTGACACAGATACGCAGTATTTT; cdr3_aa: CASSGTSGRPDFDTDTQYF
cdr3_length: 15; d_call: NA; j_call: TRBJ1-5; v_call: TRBV19; clone_size: many; cdr3_nt: TGTGCCAGTAGTATAGAGGGCGCAAGCAATCAGCCCCAGCATTTT; cdr3_aa: CASSIEGASNQPQHF
cdr3_length: 16; d_call: NA; j_call: TRBJ2-3; v_call: TRBV11-3; clone_size: NA; cdr3_nt: TGTGCCAGCAGCTCTCGAACAAGGGAGGACACAGATACGCAGTATTTT; cdr3_aa: CASSSRTREDTDTQYF
cdr3_length: 13; d_call: NA; j_call: TRBJ1-6; v_call: TRBV24-1; clone_size: NA; cdr3_nt: TGTGCCACCAGTGATTTGGTGAATTCACCCCTCCACTTT; cdr3_aa: CATSDLVNSPLHF
cdr3_length: 17; d_call: TRBD2; j_call: TRBJ2-1; v_call: TRBV9; clone_size: few; cdr3_nt: TGTGCCAGCAGCGGCCGGACTAGTCCCAGCTCCTACAATGAGCAGTTCTTC; cdr3_aa: CASSGRTSPSSYNEQFF
cdr3_length: 17; d_call: NA; j_call: TRBJ2-7; v_call: TRBV28; clone_size: few; cdr3_nt: TGTGCCAGCAGTTTAATCATCCAGCCCGCCCCACCCTACGAGCAGTACTTC; cdr3_aa: CASSLIIQPAPPYEQYF
cdr3_length: 11; d_call: NA; j_call: TRBJ1-1; v_call: TRBV28; clone_size: NA; cdr3_nt: TGTGCCAGCAGGGAGATCACTGAAGCTTTCTTT; cdr3_aa: CASREITEAFF
cdr3_length: 13; d_call: NA; j_call: TRBJ2-1; v_call: TRBV27; clone_size: many; cdr3_nt: TGTGCCAGCAGTTCTGCCTATTGGAATGAGCAGTTCTTC; cdr3_aa: CASSSAYWNEQFF
cdr3_length: 12; d_call: NA; j_call: TRBJ2-7; v_call: TRBV7-9; clone_size: many; cdr3_nt: TGTGCCAGCAGCGCCGCAGGTACCGAGCAGTACTTC; cdr3_aa: CASSAAGTEQYF
cdr3_length: 14; d_call: NA; j_call: TRBJ2-6; v_call: TRBV7-9; clone_size: many; cdr3_nt: TGTGCCAGCAGCGACAGCTCTGGGGCCAACGTCCTGACTTTC; cdr3_aa: CASSDSSGANVLTF
cdr3_length: 15; d_call: NA; j_call: TRBJ2-1; v_call: TRBV12-3/TRBV12-4; clone_size: NA; cdr3_nt: TGTGCCAGCAGTTTAATCGGGGTGTGGGGCAATGAGCAGTTCTTC; cdr3_aa: CASSLIGVWGNEQFF
cdr3_length: 14; d_call: NA; j_call: TRBJ1-1; v_call: TRBV7-9; clone_size: few; cdr3_nt: TGTGCCAGCAGCTTCGGGGGGTCGGGCACTGAAGCTTTCTTT; cdr3_aa: CASSFGGSGTEAFF
cdr3_length: 13; d_call: NA; j_call: TRBJ1-1; v_call: TRBV24-1; clone_size: many; cdr3_nt: TGTGCCACCAGCAAGGGACCGAACACTGAAGCTTTCTTT; cdr3_aa: CATSKGPNTEAFF
cdr3_length: 15; d_call: NA; j_call: TRBJ2-7; v_call: TRBV20-1; clone_size: many; cdr3_nt: TGCAGTGCTAGAGATGCGGGGCACAGCTCCTACGAGCAGTACTTC; cdr3_aa: CSARDAGHSSYEQYF
cdr3_length: 13; d_call: TRBD1; j_call: TRBJ1-1; v_call: TRBV5-1; clone_size: many; cdr3_nt: TGCGCCAGCAGCCGGGGACAGGGGGAAGCAGCTTTCTTT; cdr3_aa: CASSRGQGEAAFF
cdr3_length: 13; d_call: NA; j_call: TRBJ1-1; v_call: TRBV20-1; clone_size: many; cdr3_nt: TGCAGTGCTAGAGTGCGGGGGCTGGGTGAAGCTTTCTTT; cdr3_aa: CSARVRGLGEAFF
cdr3_length: 15; d_call: TRBD1; j_call: TRBJ2-2; v_call: TRBV7-6; clone_size: many; cdr3_nt: TGTGCCAGCAGCTTAGCCGGGACAGCCACCGGGGAGCTGTTTTTT; cdr3_aa: CASSLAGTATGELFF
cdr3_length: 15; d_call: TRBD1; j_call: TRBJ1-4; v_call: TRBV19; clone_size: few; cdr3_nt: TGTGCCAGCGGACAGGTTCTTACAACTAATGAAAAACTGTTTTTT; cdr3_aa: CASGQVLTTNEKLFF
cdr3_length: 16; d_call: TRBD1; j_call: TRBJ2-7; v_call: TRBV9; clone_size: few; cdr3_nt: TGTGCCAGCAGCCAAGGTATCGGACAGGGGGCACACGAGCAGTACTTC; cdr3_aa: CASSQGIGQGAHEQYF
cdr3_length: 15; d_call: NA; j_call: TRBJ1-1; v_call: TRBV7-2; clone_size: NA; cdr3_nt: TGTGCCAGCAGCCCACCTCGGGGGTTGAACACTGAAGCTTTCTTT; cdr3_aa: CASSPPRGLNTEAFF
cdr3_length: 15; d_call: NA; j_call: TRBJ1-5; v_call: TRBV6-1; clone_size: many; cdr3_nt: TGTGCCAGCAGTGAAGCGGGACTGGGAAATCAGCCCCAGCATTTT; cdr3_aa: CASSEAGLGNQPQHF
cdr3_length: 13; d_call: TRBD1; j_call: TRBJ2-7; v_call: TRBV5-4; clone_size: once; cdr3_nt: TGTGCCAGCAGAACCGGACAGGGTCGGGAGCAGTACTTC; cdr3_aa: CASRTGQGREQYF
cdr3_length: 15; d_call: NA; j_call: TRBJ2-3; v_call: TRBV20-1; clone_size: NA; cdr3_nt: TGCAGTGCTACCCCGGGACTCCAGGACGCAGATACGCAGTATTTT; cdr3_aa: CSATPGLQDADTQYF
cdr3_length: 12; d_call: NA; j_call: TRBJ2-7; v_call: TRBV29-1; clone_size: many; cdr3_nt: TGCAGCGTTGTGTCGGTTTCCAACGAGCAGTACTTC; cdr3_aa: CSVVSVSNEQYF
cdr3_length: 16; d_call: NA; j_call: TRBJ2-5; v_call: TRBV20-1; clone_size: NA; cdr3_nt: TGCAGTGCTAGTAGTGCCAGCAGCTCCGTAGATGAGACCCAGTACTTC; cdr3_aa: CSASSASSSVDETQYF
cdr3_length: 16; d_call: TRBD2; j_call: TRBJ2-1; v_call: TRBV5-1; clone_size: NA; cdr3_nt: TGCGCCAGCAGCTTGGAGGGAGCGGGAGGGTCGGAGGAGCAGTTCTTC; cdr3_aa: CASSLEGAGGSEEQFF
cdr3_length: 13; d_call: NA; j_call: TRBJ2-1; v_call: TRBV11-3; clone_size: few; cdr3_nt: TGTGCCAACAGCTTAGCCCCGGACAATGAGCAGTTCTTC; cdr3_aa: CANSLAPDNEQFF